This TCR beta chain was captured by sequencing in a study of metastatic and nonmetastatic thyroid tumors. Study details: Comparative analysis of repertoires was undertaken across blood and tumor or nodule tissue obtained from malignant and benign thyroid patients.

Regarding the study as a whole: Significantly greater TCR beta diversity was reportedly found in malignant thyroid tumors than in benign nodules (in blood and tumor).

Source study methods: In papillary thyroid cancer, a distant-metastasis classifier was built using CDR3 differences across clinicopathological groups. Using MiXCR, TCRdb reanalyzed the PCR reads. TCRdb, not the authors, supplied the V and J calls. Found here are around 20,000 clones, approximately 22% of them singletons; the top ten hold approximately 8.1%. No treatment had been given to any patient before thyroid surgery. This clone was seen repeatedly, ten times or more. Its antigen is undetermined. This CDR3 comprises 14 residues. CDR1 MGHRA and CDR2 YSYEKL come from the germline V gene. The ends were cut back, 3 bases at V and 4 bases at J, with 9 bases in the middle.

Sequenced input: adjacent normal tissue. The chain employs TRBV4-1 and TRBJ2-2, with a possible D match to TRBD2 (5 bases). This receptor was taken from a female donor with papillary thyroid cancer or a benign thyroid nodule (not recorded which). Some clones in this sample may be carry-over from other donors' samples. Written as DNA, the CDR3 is TGCGCCAGCAGCCAGGGAGTCGCCACCGGGGAGCTGTTTTTT. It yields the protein CASSQGVATGELFF.